What follows describes a single T cell receptor (beta chain). Its matching antigen is unknown. CD45RO-negative CD8 cells positively selected for CCR7 made up the naive population, which excluded terminally differentiated effector memory CD45RA+ cells. Only Caucasian adults living in Nashville, Tennessee served as donors. The sample is drawn from a study of shared clonotypes between healthy human individuals. Study-level background: Each donor's CD4 naive and CD4 memory cells filled three plates apiece, CD8 naive two, and CD8 memory one.

The CDR3 is 13 residues long. V shed 4 bases and J 5 bases; nucleotides not matched to a gene: 2. Per the germline V gene, CDR1 is SGHNT and CDR2 is YENEEA. This table comes from immunoSEQ multiplex PCR, and its TCRdb copy is limited to in-frame clones, with some not included. The data show fewer than 800,000 clones, around 90% seen once. Study results and caveats: Apart from blood, nothing was sampled; tissue repertoires likely differ. Generally, estimated richness proved larger in naive subsets than it did in memory subsets.

This clonotype originated in a young man in good health. The genes are TRBV11-3 and TRBJ2-1; 7 positions match TRBD2. Source material: naive CD8+ T cells sorted from blood. The CDR3 reads CASSSREDNEQFF. For the CDR3, the DNA is TGTGCCAGCAGCTCCCGGGAGGACAATGAGCAGTTCTTC.